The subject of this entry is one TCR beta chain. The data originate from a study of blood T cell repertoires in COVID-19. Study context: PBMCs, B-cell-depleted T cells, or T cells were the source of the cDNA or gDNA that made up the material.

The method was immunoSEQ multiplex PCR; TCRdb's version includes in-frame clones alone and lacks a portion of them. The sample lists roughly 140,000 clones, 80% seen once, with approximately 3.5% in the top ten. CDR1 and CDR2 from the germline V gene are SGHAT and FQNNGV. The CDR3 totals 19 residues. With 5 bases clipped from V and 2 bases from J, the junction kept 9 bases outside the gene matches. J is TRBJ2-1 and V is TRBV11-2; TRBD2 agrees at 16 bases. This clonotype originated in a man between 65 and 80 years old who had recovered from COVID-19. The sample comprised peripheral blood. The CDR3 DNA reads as TGTGCCAGCAGCCGTCTAGGGACTAGCGGGAGGGACGCCTACAATGAGCAGTTCTTC. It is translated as CASSRLGTSGRDAYNEQFF.